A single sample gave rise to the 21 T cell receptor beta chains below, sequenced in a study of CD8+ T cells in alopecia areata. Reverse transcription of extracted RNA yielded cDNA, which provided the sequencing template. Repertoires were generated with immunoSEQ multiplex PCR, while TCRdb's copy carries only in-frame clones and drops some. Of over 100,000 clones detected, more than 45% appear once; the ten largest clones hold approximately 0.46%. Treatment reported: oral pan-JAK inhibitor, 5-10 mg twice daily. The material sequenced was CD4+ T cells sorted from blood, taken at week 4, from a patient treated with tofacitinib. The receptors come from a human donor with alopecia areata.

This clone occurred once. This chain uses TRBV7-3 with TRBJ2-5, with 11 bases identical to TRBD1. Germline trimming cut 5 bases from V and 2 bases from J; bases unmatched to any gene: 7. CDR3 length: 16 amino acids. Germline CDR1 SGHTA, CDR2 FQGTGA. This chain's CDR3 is CASSQSWDRGQETQYF. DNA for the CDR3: TGTGCCAGCAGCCAAAGCTGGGACAGGGGGCAAGAGACCCAGTACTTC.

For the CDR3, the DNA is TGTGCCTGGAGTGGAGTCAAGGAGACCCAGTACTTC. The encoded protein is CAWSGVKETQYF. The chain links TRBV30 to TRBJ2-5; D remains ambiguous. The CDR3 contains 12 residues. CDR1 and CDR2 (germline): GTSNPN, SVGIG (reference sequence). Trimming took 1 base from V and 5 from J, leaving 8 bases between them.

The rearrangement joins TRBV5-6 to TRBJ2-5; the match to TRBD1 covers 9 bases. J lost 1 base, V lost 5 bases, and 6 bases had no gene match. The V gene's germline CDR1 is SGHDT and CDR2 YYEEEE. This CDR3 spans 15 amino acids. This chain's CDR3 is CASRGQGGGQETQYF. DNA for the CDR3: TGTGCCAGCAGGGGACAGGGCGGGGGCCAAGAGACCCAGTACTTC.

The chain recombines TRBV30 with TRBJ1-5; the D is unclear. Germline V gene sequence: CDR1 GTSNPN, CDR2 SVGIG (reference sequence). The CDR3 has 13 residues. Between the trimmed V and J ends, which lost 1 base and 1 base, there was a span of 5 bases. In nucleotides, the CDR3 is TGTGCCTGGAGTGCCAGGAGCAATCAGCCCCAGCATTTT. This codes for CAWSARSNQPQHF.

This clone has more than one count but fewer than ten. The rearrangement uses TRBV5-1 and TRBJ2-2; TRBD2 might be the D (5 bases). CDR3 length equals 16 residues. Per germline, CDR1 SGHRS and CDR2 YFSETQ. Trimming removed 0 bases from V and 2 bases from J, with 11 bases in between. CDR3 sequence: CASSLVAGPNTGELFF. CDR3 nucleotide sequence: TGCGCCAGCAGCTTGGTTGCGGGCCCCAACACCGGGGAGCTGTTTTTT.

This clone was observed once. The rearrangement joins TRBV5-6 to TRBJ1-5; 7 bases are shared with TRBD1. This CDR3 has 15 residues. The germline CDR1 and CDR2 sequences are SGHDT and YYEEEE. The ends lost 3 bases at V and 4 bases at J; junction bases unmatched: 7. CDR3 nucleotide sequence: TGTGCCAGCAGCTACGAGGGACAGAGAAATCAGCCCCAGCATTTT. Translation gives CASSYEGQRNQPQHF.

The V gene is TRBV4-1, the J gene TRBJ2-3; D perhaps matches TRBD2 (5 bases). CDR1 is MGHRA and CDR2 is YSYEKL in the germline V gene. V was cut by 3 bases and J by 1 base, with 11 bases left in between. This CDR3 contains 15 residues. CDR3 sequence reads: CASSQGELRTDTQYF. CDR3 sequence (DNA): TGCGCCAGCAGCCAGGGAGAATTACGCACAGATACGCAGTATTTT.

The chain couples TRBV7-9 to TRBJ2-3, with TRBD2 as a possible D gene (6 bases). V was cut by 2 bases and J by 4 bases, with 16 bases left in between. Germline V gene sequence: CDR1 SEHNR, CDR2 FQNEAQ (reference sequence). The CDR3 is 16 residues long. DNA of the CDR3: TGTGCCAGCAGCTTACGTGTCGGGAGTGGAGCAGATACGCAGTATTTT. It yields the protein CASSLRVGSGADTQYF.

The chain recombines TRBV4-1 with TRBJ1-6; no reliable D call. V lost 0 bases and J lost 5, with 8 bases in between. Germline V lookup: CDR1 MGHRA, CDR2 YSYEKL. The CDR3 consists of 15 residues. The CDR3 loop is CASSQDVQNNSPLHF. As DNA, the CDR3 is TGCGCCAGCAGCCAAGACGTACAGAATAATTCACCCCTCCACTTT.

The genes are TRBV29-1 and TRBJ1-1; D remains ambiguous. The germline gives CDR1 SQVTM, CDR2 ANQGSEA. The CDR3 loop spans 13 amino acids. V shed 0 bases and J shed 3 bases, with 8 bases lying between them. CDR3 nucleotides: TGCAGCGTTGAAGATCGGTGGGACACTGAAGCTTTCTTT. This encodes CSVEDRWDTEAFF.

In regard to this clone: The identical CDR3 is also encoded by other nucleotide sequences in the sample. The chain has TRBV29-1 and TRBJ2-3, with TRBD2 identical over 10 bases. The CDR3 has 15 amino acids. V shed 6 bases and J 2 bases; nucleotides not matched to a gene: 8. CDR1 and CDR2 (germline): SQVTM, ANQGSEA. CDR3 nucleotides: TGCAGCGTGGGCCTAGCGGGAGTATCCACAGATACGCAGTATTTT. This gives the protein CSVGLAGVSTDTQYF.

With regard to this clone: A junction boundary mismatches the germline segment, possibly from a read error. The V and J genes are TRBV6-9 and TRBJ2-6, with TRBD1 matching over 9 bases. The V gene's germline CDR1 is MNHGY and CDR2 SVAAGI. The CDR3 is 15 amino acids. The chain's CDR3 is CASSWDRVGANVPTF. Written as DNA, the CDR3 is TGTGCCAGCAGTTGGGACAGGGTCGGGGCCAACGTCCCGACTTTC.

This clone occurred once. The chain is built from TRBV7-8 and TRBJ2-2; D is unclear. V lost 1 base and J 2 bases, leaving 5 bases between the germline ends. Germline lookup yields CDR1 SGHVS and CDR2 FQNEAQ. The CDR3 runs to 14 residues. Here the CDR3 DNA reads TGTGCCAGCAGCTTAGACTATAACACCGGGGAGCTGTTTTTT. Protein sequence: CASSLDYNTGELFF.

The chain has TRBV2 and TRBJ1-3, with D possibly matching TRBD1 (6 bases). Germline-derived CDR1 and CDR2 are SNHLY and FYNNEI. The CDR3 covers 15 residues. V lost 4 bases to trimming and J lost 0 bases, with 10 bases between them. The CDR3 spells CASSGTGSSGNTIYF. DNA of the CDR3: TGTGCCAGCAGTGGAACAGGGAGCTCTGGAAACACCATATATTTT.

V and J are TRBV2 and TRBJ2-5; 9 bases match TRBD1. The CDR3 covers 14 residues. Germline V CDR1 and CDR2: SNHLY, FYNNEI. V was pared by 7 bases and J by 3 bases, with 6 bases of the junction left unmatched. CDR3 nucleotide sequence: TGTGCCAGCACCCCCGGGACAGGGAAAGAGACCCAGTACTTC. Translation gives CASTPGTGKETQYF.

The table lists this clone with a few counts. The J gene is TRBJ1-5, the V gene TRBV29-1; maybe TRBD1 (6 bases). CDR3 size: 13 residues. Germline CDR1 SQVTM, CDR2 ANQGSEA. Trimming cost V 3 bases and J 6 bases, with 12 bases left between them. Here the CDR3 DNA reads TGCAGCGTTGAGATGGGGGCCGGTCAGCCCCAGCATTTT. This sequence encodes CSVEMGAGQPQHF.

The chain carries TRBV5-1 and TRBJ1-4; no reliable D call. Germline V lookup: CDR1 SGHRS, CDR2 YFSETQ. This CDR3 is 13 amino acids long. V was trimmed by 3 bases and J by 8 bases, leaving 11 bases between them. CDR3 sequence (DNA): TGCGCCAGCAGCTCTTCATTCCGGGAAAAACTGTTTTTT. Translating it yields CASSSSFREKLFF. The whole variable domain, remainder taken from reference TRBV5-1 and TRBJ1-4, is KAGVTQTPRYLIKTRGQQVTLSCSPISGHRSVSWYQQTPGQGLQFLFEYFSETQRNKGNFPGRFSGRQFSNSRSEMNVSTLELGDSALYLCASSSSFREKLFFGSGTQLSVL.

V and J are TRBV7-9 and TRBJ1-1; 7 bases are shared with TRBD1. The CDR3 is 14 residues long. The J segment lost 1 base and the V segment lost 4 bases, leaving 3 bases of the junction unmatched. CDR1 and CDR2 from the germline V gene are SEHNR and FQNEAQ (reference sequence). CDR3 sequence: CASSWAGGNTEAFF. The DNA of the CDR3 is TGTGCCAGCAGCTGGGCAGGGGGGAACACTGAAGCTTTCTTT.

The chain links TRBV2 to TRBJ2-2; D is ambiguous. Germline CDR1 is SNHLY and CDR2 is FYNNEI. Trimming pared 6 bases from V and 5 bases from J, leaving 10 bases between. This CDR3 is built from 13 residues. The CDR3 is CASRFARTGELFF. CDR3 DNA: TGTGCCAGCAGATTCGCGCGTACCGGGGAGCTGTTTTTT.

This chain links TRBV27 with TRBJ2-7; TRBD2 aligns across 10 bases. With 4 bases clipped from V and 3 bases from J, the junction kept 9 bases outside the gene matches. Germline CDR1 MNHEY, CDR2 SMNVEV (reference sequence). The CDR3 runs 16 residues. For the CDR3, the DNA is TGTGCCAGCAGTTCCCAACTAGCGGGGACCGACTACGAGCAGTACTTC. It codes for CASSSQLAGTDYEQYF.

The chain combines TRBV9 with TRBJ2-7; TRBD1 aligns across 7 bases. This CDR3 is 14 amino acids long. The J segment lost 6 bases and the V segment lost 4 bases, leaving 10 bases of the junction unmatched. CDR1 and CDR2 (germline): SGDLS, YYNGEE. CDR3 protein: CASSRTGPGIEQYF. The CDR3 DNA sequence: TGTGCCAGCAGCAGGACAGGTCCCGGGATCGAGCAGTACTTC. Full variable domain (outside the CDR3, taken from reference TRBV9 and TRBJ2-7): DSGVTQTPKHLITATGQRVTLRCSPRSGDLSVYWYQQSLDQGLQFLIQYYNGEERAKGNILERFSAQQFPDLHSELNLSSLELGDSALYFCASSRTGPGIEQYFGPGTRLTVT.